These 7 T cell receptor beta chains were all obtained from the same sample, sequenced in a study of blood T cell repertoires in COVID-19. Using immunoSEQ multiplex PCR, the repertoire was profiled, and TCRdb retains in-frame clones only, with some absent. Among approximately 190,000 clones listed, roughly 80% were seen once. Sequencing was performed on peripheral blood. The source of these receptors is a man in his 60s with acute or convalescent COVID-19.

The CDR3 nucleotides are TGTGCCAGCAGTTTAGACAGGTATAGCTACGAGCAGTACTTC. The encoded protein is CASSLDRYSYEQYF. V is TRBV27 and J is TRBJ2-7; the D gene is possibly TRBD1 (6 bases). This CDR3 spans 14 amino acids. From germline, CDR1 is MNHEY and CDR2 SMNVEV (reference sequence). V was shortened by 2 bases and J by 3 bases, with 11 bases between the two germline ends.

This clone occurred once. This chain connects TRBV15 to TRBJ1-5; D call uncertain. The ends were cut back, 0 bases at V and 1 base at J, with 19 bases in the middle. This CDR3 is built from 19 residues. The germline V gene encodes CDR1 LNHNV and CDR2 YYDKDF (reference sequence). The DNA for the CDR3 is TGTGCCACCAGCAGAGACCGCCGGGGAATGGGATTGAGCAATCAGCCCCAGCATTTT. The encoded protein is CATSRDRRGMGLSNQPQHF.

The rearrangement joins TRBV6-5 to TRBJ2-3; TRBD2 aligns across 8 bases. The junction had 3 bases not matched to a gene; V was cut back by 6 bases and J by 1 base. Germline assignment: CDR1 MNHEY and CDR2 SVGAGI. The CDR3 is made up of 14 amino acids. The CDR3 DNA is TGTGCCAGCAGGAATAGCGGGGGCACAGATACGCAGTATTTT. Protein product: CASRNSGGTDTQYF.

The CDR3, as DNA: TGTGCCAGCAGTGTGTACAGGGGGCATCAGCCCCAGCATTTT. It codes for CASSVYRGHQPQHF. V and J are TRBV2 and TRBJ1-5; 9 positions agree with TRBD1. Germline CDR1 is SNHLY and CDR2 is FYNNEI. This CDR3 contains 14 residues. The V segment lost 4 bases and the J segment 5 bases; nucleotides outside the gene matches: 3. Full variable domain (rest looked up from reference TRBV2 and TRBJ1-5): EPEVTQTPSHQVTQMGQEVILRCVPISNHLYFYWYRQILGQKVEFLVSFYNNEISEKSEIFDDQFSVERPDGSNFTLKIRSTKLEDSAMYFCASSVYRGHQPQHFGDGTRLSIL.

The rearrangement uses TRBV12-3 or TRBV12-4 and TRBJ2-7; TRBD1 is a possible D gene (5 bases). The CDR3 runs to 13 residues. Trimming removed 3 bases from V and 0 bases from J, with 6 bases in between. This CDR3 is CASSFGASYEQYF. The CDR3 DNA follows: TGTGCCAGCAGTTTTGGGGCCTCCTACGAGCAGTACTTC.

The chain carries TRBV2 and TRBJ2-3, with D uncertain. The germline CDR1 and CDR2 sequences are SNHLY and FYNNEI. The CDR3 consists of 12 residues. V was clipped by 3 bases and J by 5 bases, with 6 bases between them. The CDR3 sequence: CASSDAGDTQYF. In DNA, the CDR3 is TGTGCCAGCAGTGATGCCGGAGATACGCAGTATTTT.

The V call is TRBV9, the J call TRBJ2-7; 7 nucleotides line up with TRBD1. The V and J ends lost 3 bases and 1 base, in that order; junction bases with no gene match: 4. The CDR3 sequence is 14 residues long. The germline V gene encodes CDR1 SGDLS and CDR2 YYNGEE. The CDR3: CASSAQTGSYEQYF. CDR3 in DNA: TGTGCCAGCAGCGCCCAGACAGGGTCCTACGAGCAGTACTTC.